This T cell receptor (beta chain) emerged from a study of regulatory T cells in long-lasting Graves disease. This clonotype has more than one count but fewer than ten. Its antigen remains unknown. In building TCR beta libraries, iRepertoire HTBI primers were used together with Arm-PCR of CDR3 regions. TCRdb reanalysed the multiplex PCR reads using MiXCR and keeps one entry per CDR3 protein. Among 250,000 to 300,000 distinct CDR3 sequences listed, roughly a fifth were seen once. Broader study findings: Small sample size may have lowered accuracy. Comparison showed that persistent patients shared more public clonotypes (about 2,800) than new patients (over 950). It was peripheral blood alone, not thyroid tissue, that was studied.

Germline V lookup: CDR1 DFQATT, CDR2 SNEGSKA (reference sequence). The CDR3 has 16 residues. Time point reported: persistent/refractory GD, antithyroid drugs over 5 years with positive TRAb. PBMCs provided the RNA from which the TCR library was made. This specimen consisted of peripheral blood mononuclear cells (PBMCs), obtained when the disease was refractory, from a patient treated with antithyroid drugs. The chain combines TRBV20-1 with TRBJ2-7; 11 bases agree with TRBD2. This sequence originates from a female donor with Graves disease. This CDR3 reads CSQWSRRASGRYEQYF. CDR3 DNA sequence: TGCAGCCAGTGGTCTCGTCGGGCTAGCGGGAGGTACGAGCAGTACTTC.